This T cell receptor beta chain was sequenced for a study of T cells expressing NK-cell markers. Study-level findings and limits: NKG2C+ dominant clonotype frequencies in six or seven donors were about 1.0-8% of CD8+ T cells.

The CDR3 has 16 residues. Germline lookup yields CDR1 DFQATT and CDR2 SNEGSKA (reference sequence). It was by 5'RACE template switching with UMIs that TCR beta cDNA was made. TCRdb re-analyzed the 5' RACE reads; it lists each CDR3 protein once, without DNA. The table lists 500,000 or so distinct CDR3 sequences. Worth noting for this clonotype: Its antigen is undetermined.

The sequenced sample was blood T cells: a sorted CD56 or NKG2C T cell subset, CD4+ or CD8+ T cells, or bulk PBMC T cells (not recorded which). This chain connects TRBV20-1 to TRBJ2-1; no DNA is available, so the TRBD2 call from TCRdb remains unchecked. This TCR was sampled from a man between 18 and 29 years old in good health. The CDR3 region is CSARLDVSGFHNEQFF.